This TCR beta chain was profiled in a study of PD-1 blockade in mismatch repair-deficient tumors (dated by TCRdb to 2016 to 2017). Describing the broader study: Between September 2013 and 2016, the trial enrolled 86 consecutive patients with about a dozen types of mismatch repair-deficient cancer, all of whom had received prior treatment and were progressing. Tumor-associated T cell clones in the peripheral blood of patients responding to PD-1 blockade were tracked using deep sequencing of TCR CDR3 regions. The full study reports these points: After pembrolizumab, tumor-resident clones, which were often undetectable in blood before treatment, expanded rapidly and then contracted, generally ahead of radiologic responses.

Concerning this clone itself: This receptor's antigen is unknown. The sample holds no much larger clone one base away, and base qualities are not on file.

For every enrolled patient, mismatch repair deficiency was confirmed by either polymerase chain reaction or immunohistochemistry. TCR sequencing was performed for a few patients who responded to pembrolizumab therapy. The phase II trial prospectively evaluated PD-1 blockade with pembrolizumab in advanced mismatch repair-deficient cancers, independent of tissue of origin. Serial peripheral blood T cell samples were collected before and at multiple times after starting PD-1 blockade. The timing of each blood sample was reported as weeks after the first dose of pembrolizumab. The CDR3 numbers 15 residues from cysteine through phenylalanine. Only CDR3 DNA is held: 45 bases, read in frame from base 1. Library preparation used the immunoSEQ multiplex PCR assay. TCRdb mirrors the immuneACCESS table, restricted to in-frame sequences. Some clones are absent from its copies; in checked studies, under half trace to an unresolved V gene, and the reason for the others is unknown. The sample has 130,000 or so clones on record, around 86% of them singletons. Of the sample, about 13% falls within the top ten clones.

This material consisted of peripheral blood, taken 44 weeks after starting pembrolizumab. This TCR was recovered from an adult with mismatch repair-deficient cancer. The rearrangement joined TRBV12-1 to TRBJ2-5; TRBD1, as called in the table, went unchecked against the DNA. TRBV12-1 is deemed a pseudogene. The sequenced DNA is TGTGCCAGCAGCTCTCCAGGGGGCAAACAAGAGACCCAGTACTTC. Translation gives CASSSPGGKQETQYF.